This entry describes one T cell receptor (beta chain). Its antigen is not known. These data come from a study of response to subunit inactivated influenza vaccine. Study conclusions and caveats: There was a suggestion from the authors that each seasonal influenza vaccination recruits few new T cells.

TCRdb recomputed calls from the RT-PCR reads with MiXCR, one row per CDR3 protein. The table records just under 250,000 distinct CDR3 sequences, more than 9% of them present only once. The sequence was obtained from a man aged 45 to 65 who received an inactivated influenza vaccine. The sample was non-naive T cells sorted from PBMCs, taken less than 15 days before vaccination.

This CDR3 reads CASSSPQGYEQYF. In DNA, the CDR3 is TGTGCCAGCAGCTCACCCCAGGGCTACGAGCAGTACTTC. The rearrangement joins TRBV5-5 to TRBJ2-7; D perhaps matches TRBD1 (5 bases). This CDR3 contains 13 residues. The germline V gene has CDR1 SGHKS and CDR2 YYEKEE (reference sequence). V was shortened by 3 bases and J by 3 bases, with 10 bases between the two germline ends.